The 5 T cell receptor beta chains in this list originate from one sample, sequenced in a study of cytomegalovirus exposure and HLA in healthy donors. The PCR employed 60 Vbeta primers together with 13 Jbeta primers. The method was immunoSEQ multiplex PCR; TCRdb's version includes in-frame clones alone and lacks a portion of them. The sample has around 100,000 clones, about 60% seen once. Material for sequencing was PBMCs. These TCRs come from a woman in her 30s in good health and CMV-seronegative.

The rearrangement links TRBV7-3 to TRBJ1-1, with a possible D match to TRBD1 (5 bases). This CDR3 contains 15 residues. The V end was cut by 4 bases, the J end by 3 bases, with 15 bases between. Germline V gene sequence: CDR1 SGHTA, CDR2 FQGTGA. CDR3 sequence reads: CASSSQGWGDTEAFF. The DNA for the CDR3 is TGTGCCAGCAGCTCACAAGGCTGGGGGGACACTGAAGCTTTCTTT.

The table lists this clone with a few counts. The J gene is TRBJ2-7, the V gene TRBV25-1, with D possibly matching TRBD2 (6 bases). CDR3 length: 15 amino acids. V dropped 8 bases and J dropped 0 bases, with 17 bases sitting between them. CDR1 and CDR2 from the germline V gene are MGHDK and SYGVNS. As DNA, the CDR3 is TGTGCCAGCTCCTCCGGGACTGGAAGCTCCTACGAGCAGTACTTC. This encodes CASSSGTGSSYEQYF.

The rearrangement uses TRBV27 and TRBJ1-2; D gene uncertain. This CDR3 is built from 14 residues. Germline V lookup: CDR1 MNHEY, CDR2 SMNVEV (reference sequence). Deletions cut 3 bases from V and 2 bases from J, with 10 bases between. The CDR3 DNA reads TGTGCCAGCAGTTTGGGCAGGTGGAACTATGGCTACACCTTC. Protein product: CASSLGRWNYGYTF.

There are a few counts of this clone. J is TRBJ2-3 and V is TRBV6-5; 9 bases are shared with TRBD2. The germline V gene has CDR1 MNHEY and CDR2 SVGAGI. V dropped 5 bases and J dropped 6; count of bases not matched to a gene: 9. This CDR3 region has 15 residues. For the CDR3, the DNA is TGTGCCAGCAGTCCGGGACTAGCCTTGTCGGATACGCAGTATTTT. This gives the protein CASSPGLALSDTQYF.

The rearrangement uses TRBV10-3 and TRBJ1-1; TRBD1 might be the D (5 bases). Trimming shortened V by 0 bases and J by 4 bases, and 9 bases separated the two germline ends. The V gene's germline CDR1 is ENHRY and CDR2 SYGVKD. CDR3 length: 14 amino acids. The CDR3, as DNA: TGTGCCATCAGTGAGTCGGGGGGTTCCACTGAAGCTTTCTTT. Its translation: CAISESGGSTEAFF.